In this sample, the clone carrying this T cell receptor beta chain turned up many times. TCRdb re-derived calls from the 5' RACE reads in MiXCR, one entry per CDR3 protein. The sample contains about 34,000 distinct CDR3 sequences, roughly 7.2% of which appear only once. CDR1 is SGHKS and CDR2 is YYEKEE in the germline V gene (reference sequence). Trimming left V 0 bases short and J 9 bases short, with 13 bases between. The CDR3 consists of 13 residues. This sample was taken from a study of T-cell memory formation after mild COVID-19. This TCR came from a man between 18 and 29 years old who had mild COVID-19 (a few samples of this study predate the infection). Cell type and time point are not known. The sequencing sample was made of PBMCs or a T cell subset sorted from them (not recorded which). V and J are TRBV5-5 and TRBJ2-7; TRBD2 is a possible D gene (5 bases). The CDR3: CASSLEPGMRQYV. The CDR3 DNA reads TGTGCCAGCAGCTTGGAACCCGGGATGCGGCAGTACGTC.